What follows is one TCR beta chain and its context. The target antigen is unknown. This CDR3 is built from 15 residues. From germline, CDR1 is MRHNA and CDR2 SNTAGT. Trimming removed 0 bases from V and 1 base from J, with 8 bases in between. The sample comes from a study of T cell repertoires in cytomegalovirus infection. Study-level background: A matching HLA type, together with CMV infection, was signaled by public TCR beta signatures.

General observations from the study: The ex vivo response was dominated by HLA-C-restricted CMV-specific TCR beta clonotypes.

TCRdb re-derived calls from the reads in MiXCR, one entry per CDR3 protein. The sample has 50,000 to 65,000 distinct CDR3 sequences; more than 15% are singletons. The gene calls are TRBV6-4 and TRBJ2-3, with D possibly being TRBD1 or TRBD2 (5 bases each). Here the sequenced sample was CD8+ T cells from cultured PBMCs, taken from culture after CMV antigen stimulation. The clonotype was recovered from a human donor in good health (CMV status not recorded). Some clones in this sample may be carry-over from other donors' samples. CDR3: CASSDSRGGTDTQYF. The CDR3 bases are TGTGCCAGCAGTGACTCGAGGGGAGGCACAGATACGCAGTATTTT.